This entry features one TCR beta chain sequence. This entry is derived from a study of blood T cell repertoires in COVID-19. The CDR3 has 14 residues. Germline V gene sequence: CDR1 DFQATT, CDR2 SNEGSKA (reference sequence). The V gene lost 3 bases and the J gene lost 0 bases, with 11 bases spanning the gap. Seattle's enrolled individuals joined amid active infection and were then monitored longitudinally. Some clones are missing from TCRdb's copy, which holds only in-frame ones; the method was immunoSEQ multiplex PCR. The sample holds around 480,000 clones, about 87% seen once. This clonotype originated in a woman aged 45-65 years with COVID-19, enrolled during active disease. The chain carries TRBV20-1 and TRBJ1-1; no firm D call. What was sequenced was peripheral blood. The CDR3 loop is CSASPDTMNTEAFF. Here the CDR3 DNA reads TGCAGTGCTAGTCCCGACACCATGAACACTGAAGCTTTCTTT.